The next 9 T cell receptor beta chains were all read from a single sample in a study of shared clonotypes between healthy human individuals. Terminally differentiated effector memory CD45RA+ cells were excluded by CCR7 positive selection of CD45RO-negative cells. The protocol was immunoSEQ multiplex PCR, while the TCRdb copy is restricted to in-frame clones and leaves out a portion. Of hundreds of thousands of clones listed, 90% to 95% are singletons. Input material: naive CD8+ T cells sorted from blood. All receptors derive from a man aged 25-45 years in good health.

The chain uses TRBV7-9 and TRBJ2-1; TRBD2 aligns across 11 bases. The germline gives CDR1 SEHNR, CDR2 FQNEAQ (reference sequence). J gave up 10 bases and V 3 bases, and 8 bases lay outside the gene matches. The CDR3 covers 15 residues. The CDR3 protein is CASSFLAGGQWEQFF. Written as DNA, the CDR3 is TGTGCCAGCAGCTTTTTAGCGGGAGGGCAGTGGGAGCAGTTCTTC. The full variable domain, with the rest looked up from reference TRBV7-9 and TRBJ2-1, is DTGVSQNPRHKITKRGQNVTFRCDPISEHNRLYWYRQTLGQGPEFLTYFQNEAQLEKSRLLSDRFSAERPKGSFSTLEIQRTEQGDSAMYLCASSFLAGGQWEQFFGPGTRLTVL.

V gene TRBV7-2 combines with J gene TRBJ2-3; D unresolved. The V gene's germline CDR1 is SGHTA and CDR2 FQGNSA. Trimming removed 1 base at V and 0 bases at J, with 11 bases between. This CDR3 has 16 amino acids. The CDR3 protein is CASSLVGGTSTDTQYF. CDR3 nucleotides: TGTGCCAGCAGCTTAGTTGGCGGAACTAGCACAGATACGCAGTATTTT. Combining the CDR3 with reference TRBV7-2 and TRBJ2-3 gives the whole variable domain GAGVSQSPSNKVTEKGKDVELRCDPISGHTALYWYRQSLGQGLEFLIYFQGNSAPDKSGLPSDRFSAERTGGSVSTLTIQRTQQEDSAVYLCASSLVGGTSTDTQYFGPGTRLTVL.

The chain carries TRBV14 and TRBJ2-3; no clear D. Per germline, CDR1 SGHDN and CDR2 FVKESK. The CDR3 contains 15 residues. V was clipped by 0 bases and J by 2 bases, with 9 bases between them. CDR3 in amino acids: CASSQDLHLTDTQYF. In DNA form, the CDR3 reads TGTGCCAGCAGCCAAGATCTACACCTCACAGATACGCAGTATTTT.

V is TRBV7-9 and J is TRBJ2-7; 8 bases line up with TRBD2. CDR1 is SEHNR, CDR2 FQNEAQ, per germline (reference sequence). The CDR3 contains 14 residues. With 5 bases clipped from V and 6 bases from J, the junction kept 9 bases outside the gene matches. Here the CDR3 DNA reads TGTGCCAGCAGCAACCCGGGACTAGGTGTCGAGCAGTACTTC. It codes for CASSNPGLGVEQYF.

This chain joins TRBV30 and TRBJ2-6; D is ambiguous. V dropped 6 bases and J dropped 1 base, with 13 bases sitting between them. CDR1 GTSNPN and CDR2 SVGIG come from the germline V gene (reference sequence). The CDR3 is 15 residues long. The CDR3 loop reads CACSLTESGANVLTF. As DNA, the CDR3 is TGTGCCTGTTCCTTGACGGAGTCTGGGGCCAACGTCCTGACTTTC. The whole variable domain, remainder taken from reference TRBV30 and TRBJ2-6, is SQTIHQWPATLVQPVGSPLSLECTVEGTSNPNLYWYRQAAGRGLQLLFYSVGIGQISSEVPQNLSASRPQDRQFILSSKKLLLSDSGFYLCACSLTESGANVLTFGAGSRLTVL.

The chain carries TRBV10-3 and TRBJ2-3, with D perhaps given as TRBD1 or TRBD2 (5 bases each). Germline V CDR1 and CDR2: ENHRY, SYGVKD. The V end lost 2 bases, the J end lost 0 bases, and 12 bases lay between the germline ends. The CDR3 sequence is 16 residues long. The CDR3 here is CAISENLGTSTDTQYF. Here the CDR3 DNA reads TGTGCCATCAGTGAGAATCTGGGGACCAGCACAGATACGCAGTATTTT.

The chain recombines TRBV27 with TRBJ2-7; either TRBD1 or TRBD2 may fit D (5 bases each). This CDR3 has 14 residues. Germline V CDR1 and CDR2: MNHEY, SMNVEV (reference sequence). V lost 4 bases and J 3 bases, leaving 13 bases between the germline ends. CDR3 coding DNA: TGTGCCAGCAGTTCCCGGGACGGATACTACGAGCAGTACTTC. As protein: CASSSRDGYYEQYF.

The CDR3 DNA follows: TGTGCCAGCAGCGACCGGGACTACCCCTACGAGCAGTACTTC. Translated, it gives CASSDRDYPYEQYF. The V and J genes are TRBV11-3 and TRBJ2-7; 7 bases agree with TRBD2. There are 14 residues in the CDR3. V lost 5 bases to trimming and J lost 2 bases; unmatched junction nucleotides: 6. In germline, CDR1 is SGHNT, CDR2 YENEEA.

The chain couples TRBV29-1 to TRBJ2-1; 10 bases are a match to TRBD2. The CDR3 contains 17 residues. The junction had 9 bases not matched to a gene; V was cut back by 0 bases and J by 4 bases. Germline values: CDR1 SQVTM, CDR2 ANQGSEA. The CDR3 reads CSVEDPGASGSYNEQFF. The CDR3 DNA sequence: TGCAGCGTTGAAGACCCCGGGGCTAGCGGGAGTTACAATGAGCAGTTCTTC.